This T cell receptor (beta chain) derives from a study of T cell responses to AZD1222 COVID-19 vaccine. Study outcomes and limitations: With dominance at 160-218 and 743-854, vaccine-associated CD4 TCRs spanned spike. Two doses of AZD1222 preceded a rise in Spike-specific TCR breadth and depth. It should be noted that donors were predominantly white British and more often female, and clonal diversity was possibly underestimated.

Sequenced by immunoSEQ multiplex PCR; TCRdb stores in-frame clones only, minus some. This sample has some 150,000 clones, with approximately 95% found just once. Looked up from germline, CDR1 is SGHTS and CDR2 is YDEGEE. The ends lost 5 bases at V and 7 bases at J; junction bases unmatched: 6. This CDR3 is 14 amino acids long. In regard to this clone: The antigen is undetermined.

The V call is TRBV5-8, the J call TRBJ1-6, with TRBD1 matching over 7 bases. This TCR came from an adult in good health. This sample comprised peripheral blood, obtained on day 0 of MenACWY control vaccination. CDR3 sequence: CASSAGQQNSPLHF. The DNA for the CDR3 is TGTGCCAGCAGTGCGGGACAGCAGAATTCACCCCTCCACTTT.